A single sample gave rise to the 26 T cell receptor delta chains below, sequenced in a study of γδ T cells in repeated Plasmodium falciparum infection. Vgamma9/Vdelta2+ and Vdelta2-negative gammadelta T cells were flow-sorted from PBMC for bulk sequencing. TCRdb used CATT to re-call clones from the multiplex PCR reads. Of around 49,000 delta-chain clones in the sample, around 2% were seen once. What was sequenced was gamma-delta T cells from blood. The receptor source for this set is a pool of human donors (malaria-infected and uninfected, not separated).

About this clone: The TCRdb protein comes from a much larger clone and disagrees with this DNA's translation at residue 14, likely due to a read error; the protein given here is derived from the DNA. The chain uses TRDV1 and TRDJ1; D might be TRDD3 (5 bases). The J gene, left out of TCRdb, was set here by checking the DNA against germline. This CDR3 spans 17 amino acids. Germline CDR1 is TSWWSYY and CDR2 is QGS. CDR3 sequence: CALGELGPIGDTDELIF. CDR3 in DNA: TGTGCTCTTGGGGAACTAGGGCCTATTGGGGACACCGATGAACTCATCTTT.

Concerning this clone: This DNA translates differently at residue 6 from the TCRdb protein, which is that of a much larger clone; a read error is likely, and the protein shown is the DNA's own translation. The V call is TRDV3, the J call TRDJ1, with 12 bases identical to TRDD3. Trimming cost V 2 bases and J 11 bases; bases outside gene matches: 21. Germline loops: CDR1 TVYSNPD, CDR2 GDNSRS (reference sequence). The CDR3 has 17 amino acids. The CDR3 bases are TGTGCCTTTCACCGGTGCTGGGGGATACGTCCAAATAGGTGGCTCATCTTT. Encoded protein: CAFHRCWGIRPNRWLIF.

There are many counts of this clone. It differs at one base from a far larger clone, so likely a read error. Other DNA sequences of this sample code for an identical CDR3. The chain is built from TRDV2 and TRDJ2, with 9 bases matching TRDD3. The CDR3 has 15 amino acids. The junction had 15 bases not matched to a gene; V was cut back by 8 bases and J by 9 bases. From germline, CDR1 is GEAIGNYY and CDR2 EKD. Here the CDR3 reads CAFTELGEPSSQLFF. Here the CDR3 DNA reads TGTGCCTTTACTGAACTGGGGGAGCCTTCCTCACAACTCTTCTTT.

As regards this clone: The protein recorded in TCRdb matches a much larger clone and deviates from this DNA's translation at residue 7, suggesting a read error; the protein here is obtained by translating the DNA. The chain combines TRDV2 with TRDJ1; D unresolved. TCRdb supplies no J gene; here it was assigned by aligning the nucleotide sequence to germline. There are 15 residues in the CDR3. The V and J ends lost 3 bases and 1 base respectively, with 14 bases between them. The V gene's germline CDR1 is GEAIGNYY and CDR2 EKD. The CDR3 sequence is CACDPLRDTTDKLIF. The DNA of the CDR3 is TGTGCCTGTGACCCTCTGAGGGACACCACCGATAAACTCATCTTT.

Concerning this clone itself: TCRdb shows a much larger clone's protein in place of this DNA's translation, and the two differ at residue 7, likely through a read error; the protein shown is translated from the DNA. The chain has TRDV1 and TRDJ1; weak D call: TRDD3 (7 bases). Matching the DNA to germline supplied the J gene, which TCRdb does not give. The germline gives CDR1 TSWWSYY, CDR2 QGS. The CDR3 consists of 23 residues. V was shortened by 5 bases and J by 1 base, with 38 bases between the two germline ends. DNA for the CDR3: TGTGCTCTTGGGCTATCGGGCCCCCCTCCTACTCTTTGGGGGACGACCCTCACCGATAAACTCATCTTT. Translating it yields CALGLSGPPPTLWGTTLTDKLIF.

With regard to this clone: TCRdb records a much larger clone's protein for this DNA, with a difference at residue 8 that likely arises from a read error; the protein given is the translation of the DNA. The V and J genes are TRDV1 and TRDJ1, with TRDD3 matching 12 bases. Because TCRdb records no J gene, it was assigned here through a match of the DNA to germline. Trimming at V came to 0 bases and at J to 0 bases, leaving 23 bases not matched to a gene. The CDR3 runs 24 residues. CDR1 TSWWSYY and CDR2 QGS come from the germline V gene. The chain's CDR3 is CALGELGPPPFYWGILEYTDKLIF. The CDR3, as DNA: TGTGCTCTTGGGGAACTGGGCCCTCCTCCCTTTTACTGGGGGATACTCGAGTACACCGATAAACTCATCTTT.

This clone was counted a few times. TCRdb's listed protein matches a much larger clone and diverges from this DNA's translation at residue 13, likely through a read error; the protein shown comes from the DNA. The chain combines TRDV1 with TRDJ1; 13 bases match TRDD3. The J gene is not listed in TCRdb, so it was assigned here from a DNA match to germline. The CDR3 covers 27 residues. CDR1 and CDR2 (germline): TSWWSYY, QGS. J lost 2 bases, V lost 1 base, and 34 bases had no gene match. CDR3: CALGEPSYYVLFGGYWGIRVRTDKLIF. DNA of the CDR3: TGTGCTCTTGGGGAACCGTCATACTACGTCCTATTTGGTGGGTACTGGGGGATACGCGTTAGGACCGATAAACTCATCTTT.

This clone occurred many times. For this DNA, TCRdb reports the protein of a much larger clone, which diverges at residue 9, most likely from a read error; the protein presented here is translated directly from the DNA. The CDR3 nucleotides read TGTGCTTATAGGAGCCGCCGACCCCGAACCGCCCGGGGATACACCGAGTACACCGATAAACTCATCTTT. Amino acids: CAYRSRRPRTARGYTEYTDKLIF. The chain combines TRAV38-2/DV8 with TRDJ1; 8 nucleotides line up with TRDD3. TCRdb lists no J gene, so it was determined here by aligning the DNA to germline. CDR1 is TSESDYY and CDR2 is QEAYKQQN in the germline V gene. CDR3 length: 23 amino acids. With 1 base clipped from V and 0 bases from J, the junction kept 26 bases outside the gene matches.

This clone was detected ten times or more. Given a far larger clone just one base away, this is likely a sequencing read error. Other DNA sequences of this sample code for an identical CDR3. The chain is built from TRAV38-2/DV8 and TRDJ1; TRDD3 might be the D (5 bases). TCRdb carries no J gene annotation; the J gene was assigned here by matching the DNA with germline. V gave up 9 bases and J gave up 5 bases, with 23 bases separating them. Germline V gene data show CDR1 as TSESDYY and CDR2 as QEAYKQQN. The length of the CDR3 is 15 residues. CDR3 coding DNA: TGTGCTTCGTCCCGTGGGATTCGGCGGGCTGATAAACTCATCTTT. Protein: CASSRGIRRADKLIF.

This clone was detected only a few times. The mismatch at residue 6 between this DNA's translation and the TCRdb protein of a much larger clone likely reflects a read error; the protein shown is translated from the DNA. DNA for the CDR3: TGTGCCTTTCCGATCCATCCTAAAGCTGGGGGATACGGAAAGTACACCGATAAACTCATCTTT. Its translation is CAFPIHPKAGGYGKYTDKLIF. The chain is built from TRDV3 and TRDJ1, with 12 bases fitting TRDD3. Matching the DNA to germline supplied the J gene, which TCRdb does not give. Germline V CDR1 and CDR2: TVYSNPD, GDNSRS (reference sequence). The CDR3 spans 21 residues. V shed 2 bases and J 0 bases; nucleotides not matched to a gene: 22.

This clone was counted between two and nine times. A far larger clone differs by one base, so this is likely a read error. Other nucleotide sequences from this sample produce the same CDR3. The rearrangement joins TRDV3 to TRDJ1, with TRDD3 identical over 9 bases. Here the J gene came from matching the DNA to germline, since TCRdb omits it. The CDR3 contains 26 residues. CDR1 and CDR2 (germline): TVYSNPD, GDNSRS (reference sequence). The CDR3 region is CAYGSFLKPLLLGDPEYPPTVYKLIF. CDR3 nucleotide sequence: TGTGCATACGGATCCTTCCTTAAGCCCCTGTTACTGGGGGACCCCGAGTATCCCCCCACTGTTTATAAACTCATCTTT.

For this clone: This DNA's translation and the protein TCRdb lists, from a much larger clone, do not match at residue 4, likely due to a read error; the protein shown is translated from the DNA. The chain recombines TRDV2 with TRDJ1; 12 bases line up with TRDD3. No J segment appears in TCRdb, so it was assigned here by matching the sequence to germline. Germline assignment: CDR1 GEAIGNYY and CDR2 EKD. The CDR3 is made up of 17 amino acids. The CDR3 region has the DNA TGTGCCTGTGGCACCGCTGGGGGATACGCTAACACCGATAAACTCATCTTT. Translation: CACGTAGGYANTDKLIF.

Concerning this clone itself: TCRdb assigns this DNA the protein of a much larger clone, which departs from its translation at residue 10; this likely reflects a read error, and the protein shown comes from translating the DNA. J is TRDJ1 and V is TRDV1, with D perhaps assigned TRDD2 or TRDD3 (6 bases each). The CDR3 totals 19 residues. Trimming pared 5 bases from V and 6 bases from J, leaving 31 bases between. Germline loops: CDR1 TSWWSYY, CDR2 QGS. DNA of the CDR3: TGTGCTCTTGGGAAGGCCATATTCCTATTCGGCTGGGGATGGAATAAACTCATCTTT. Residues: CALGKAIFLFGWGWNKLIF.

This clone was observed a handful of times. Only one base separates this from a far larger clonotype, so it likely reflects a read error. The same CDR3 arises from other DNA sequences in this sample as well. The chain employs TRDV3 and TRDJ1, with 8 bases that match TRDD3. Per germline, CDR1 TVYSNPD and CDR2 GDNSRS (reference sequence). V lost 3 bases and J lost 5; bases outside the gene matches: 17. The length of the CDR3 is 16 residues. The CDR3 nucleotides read TGTGCCTTCTCGTCTGGGGGAACCCCCTGGGGGGATAAACTCATCTTT. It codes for CAFSSGGTPWGDKLIF.

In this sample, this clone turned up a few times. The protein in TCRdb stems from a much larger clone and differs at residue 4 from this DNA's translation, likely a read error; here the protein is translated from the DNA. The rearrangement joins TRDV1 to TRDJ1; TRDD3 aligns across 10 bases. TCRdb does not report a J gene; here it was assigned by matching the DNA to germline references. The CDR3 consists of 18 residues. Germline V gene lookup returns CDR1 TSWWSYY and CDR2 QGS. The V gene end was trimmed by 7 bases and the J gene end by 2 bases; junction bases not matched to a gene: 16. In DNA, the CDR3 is TGTGCTCTTGAGGGTTGTACTGGCTGGGGGATAAGTACCGATAAACTCATCTTT. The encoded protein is CALEGCTGWGISTDKLIF.

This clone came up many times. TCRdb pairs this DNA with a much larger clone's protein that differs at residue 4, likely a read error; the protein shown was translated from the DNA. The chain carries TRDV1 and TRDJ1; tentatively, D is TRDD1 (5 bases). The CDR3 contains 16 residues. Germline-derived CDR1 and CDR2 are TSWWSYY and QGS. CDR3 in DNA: TGTGCTCTTGAGGAAATCCGTCAGGGGTACACCGATAAACTCATCTTT. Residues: CALEEIRQGYTDKLIF.

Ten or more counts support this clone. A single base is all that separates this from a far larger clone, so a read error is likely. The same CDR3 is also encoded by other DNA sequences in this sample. CDR3 nucleotide sequence: TGTGCTCTCGGGGATTCCTTGCTAAGCGTACTGGGGGATACGGACACCGATAAACTCATCTTT. Protein sequence: CALGDSLLSVLGDTDTDKLIF. This chain uses TRDV1 with TRDJ1, with 13 bases fitting TRDD3. The germline V gene has CDR1 TSWWSYY and CDR2 QGS. The CDR3 is 21 amino acids.

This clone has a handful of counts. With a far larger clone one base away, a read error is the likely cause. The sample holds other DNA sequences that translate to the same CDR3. CDR3 nucleotides: TGTGCTCTTGGGGACCCGACCCCATCCCGTACTGGGGGATACGCAGGGTACACCGATAAACTCATCTTT. This encodes CALGDPTPSRTGGYAGYTDKLIF. The genes are TRDV1 and TRDJ1; 13 positions match TRDD3. As TCRdb names no J gene, one was assigned here on the basis of a DNA match to germline. This CDR3 has 23 residues. CDR1 is TSWWSYY and CDR2 is QGS in the germline V gene. The J segment lost 0 bases and the V segment lost 3 bases, leaving 22 bases of the junction unmatched.

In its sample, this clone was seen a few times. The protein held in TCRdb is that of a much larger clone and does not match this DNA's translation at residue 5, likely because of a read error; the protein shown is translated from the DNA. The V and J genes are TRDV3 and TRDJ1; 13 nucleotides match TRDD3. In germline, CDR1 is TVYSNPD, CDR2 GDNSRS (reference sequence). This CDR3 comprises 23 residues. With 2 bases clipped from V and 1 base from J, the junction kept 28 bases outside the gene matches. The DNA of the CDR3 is TGTGCCTTTCCCAACCGTAACCTTCCGACGATTACTGGGGGATACGCTGGCACCGATAAACTCATCTTT. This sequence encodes CAFPNRNLPTITGGYAGTDKLIF.

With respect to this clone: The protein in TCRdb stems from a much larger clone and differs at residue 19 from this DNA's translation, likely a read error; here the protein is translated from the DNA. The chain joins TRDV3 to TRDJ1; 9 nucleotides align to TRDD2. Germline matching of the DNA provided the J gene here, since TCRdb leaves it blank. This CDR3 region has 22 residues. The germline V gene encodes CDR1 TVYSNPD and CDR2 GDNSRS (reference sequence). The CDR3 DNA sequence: TGTGCCTTTCCCTCGCTCCGGCCTTCCTACGTTCCGGGGGAAGTTTCTGTCGATAGACTCATCTTT. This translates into CAFPSLRPSYVPGEVSVDRLIF.

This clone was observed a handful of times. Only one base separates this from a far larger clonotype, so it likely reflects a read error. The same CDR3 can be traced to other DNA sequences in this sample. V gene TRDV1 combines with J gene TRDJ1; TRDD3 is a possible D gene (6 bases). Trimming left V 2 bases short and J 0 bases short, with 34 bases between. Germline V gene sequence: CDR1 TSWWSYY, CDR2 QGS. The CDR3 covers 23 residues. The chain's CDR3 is CALGEGSFPSFVLGDGYTDKLIF. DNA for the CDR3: TGTGCTCTTGGGGAAGGTTCTTTCCCTTCGTTCGTACTTGGGGATGGATACACCGATAAACTCATCTTT.

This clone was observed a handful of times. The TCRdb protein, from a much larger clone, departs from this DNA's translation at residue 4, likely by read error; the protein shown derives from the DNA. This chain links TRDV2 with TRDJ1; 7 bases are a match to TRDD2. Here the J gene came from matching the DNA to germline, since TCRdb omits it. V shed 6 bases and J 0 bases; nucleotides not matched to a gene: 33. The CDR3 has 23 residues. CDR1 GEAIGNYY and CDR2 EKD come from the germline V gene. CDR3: CACNMVGFLPNLPAGAYTDKLIF. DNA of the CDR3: TGTGCCTGTAACATGGTCGGATTCCTCCCAAACCTTCCTGCTGGAGCGTACACCGATAAACTCATCTTT.

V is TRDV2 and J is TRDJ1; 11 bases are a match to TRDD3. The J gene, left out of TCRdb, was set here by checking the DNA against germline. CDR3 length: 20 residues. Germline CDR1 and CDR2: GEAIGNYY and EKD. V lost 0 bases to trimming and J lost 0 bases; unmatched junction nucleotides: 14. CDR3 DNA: TGTGCCTGTGACACCGTAACCTCTGGGGGATACTCCGGGTACACCGATAAACTCATCTTT. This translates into CACDTVTSGGYSGYTDKLIF.

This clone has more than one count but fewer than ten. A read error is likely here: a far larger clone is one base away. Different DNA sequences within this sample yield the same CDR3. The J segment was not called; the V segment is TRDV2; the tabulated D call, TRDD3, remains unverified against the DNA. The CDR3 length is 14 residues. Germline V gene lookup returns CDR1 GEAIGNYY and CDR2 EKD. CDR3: CACDTIGDADKLIF. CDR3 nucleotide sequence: TGTGCCTGTGACACCATAGGGGATGCCGATAAACTCATTTTT.

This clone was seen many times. For the CDR3, the DNA is TGTGCTCTTGAGGGTCCTACCGAGTACTGGGTAGAGTACACCGATAAACTCATCTTT. Translated: CALEGPTEYWVEYTDKLIF. The chain joins TRDV1 to TRDJ1, with D possibly being TRDD2 or TRDD3 (6 bases each). The J gene, absent from TCRdb, was called here by matching the DNA to germline. The CDR3 totals 19 residues. The germline V and J ends were trimmed by 7 bases and 0 bases, with 27 bases remaining between them. Germline-derived CDR1 and CDR2 are TSWWSYY and QGS.

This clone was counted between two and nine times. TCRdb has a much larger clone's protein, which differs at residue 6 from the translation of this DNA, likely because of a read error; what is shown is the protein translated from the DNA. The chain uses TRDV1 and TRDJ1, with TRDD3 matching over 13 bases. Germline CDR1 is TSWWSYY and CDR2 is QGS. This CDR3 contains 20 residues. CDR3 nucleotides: TGTGCTCTTGGGGAAGTCTACAACATCTACTGGGGGATACGCACCGATAAACTCATCTTC. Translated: CALGEVYNIYWGIRTDKLIF.